The clone carrying this T cell receptor beta chain was found a few times. The antigen is undetermined. Germline V gene data show CDR1 as LNHDA and CDR2 as SQIVND (reference sequence). V shed 9 bases and J shed 4 bases, with 12 bases lying between them. The CDR3 spans 12 residues. This specimen belongs to a study of cytomegalovirus exposure and HLA in healthy donors. 13 Jbeta primers and 60 Vbeta primers were used for the PCR. Only in-frame clones appear in the TCRdb table, and some are missing; sequencing was by immunoSEQ multiplex PCR. The repertoire holds about 130,000 clones, with around 83% as singletons. Overall study results and limits: A later analysis reportedly found fewer N-insertions in an Asian-associated ancestry cluster than the approximately 700-donor mean. CMV serostatus was the sole immune exposure information available. Owing to their indistinguishability, certain V segments, notably TRBV6-2 and TRBV6-3, were excluded.

Sequencing was done on a sample of PBMCs. The genes are TRBV19 and TRBJ1-1, with D hard to call. The sequence came from a woman aged 18-29 years in good health and CMV-seropositive. CDR3 DNA: TGTGCCAGCGGACCAGAGGGCACTGAAGCTTTCTTT. It specifies CASGPEGTEAFF.